The T cell receptor beta chain described here comes from a study of blood T cell repertoires in COVID-19. Study-wide background: The United States, Italy and Spain were the sources of the acute and convalescent COVID-19 samples.

This clone is a singleton in its sample. Original analysis: Nucleated cell number was recorded as an estimate derived from reference gene primer amplification. Only in-frame clones appear in the TCRdb table, and some are missing; sequencing was by immunoSEQ multiplex PCR. V and J calls and clone size are as listed in that table; D and trimming were resolved from the DNA. Of 150,000 to 200,000 clones listed, around four fifths are singletons. Source material: peripheral blood. The origin of this receptor is a woman aged 30 to 39 with acute or convalescent COVID-19.

The CDR3 sequence is CASGSDRQTQYF. The CDR3, as DNA: TGTGCCAGCGGATCGGACAGGCAGACCCAGTACTTC. The chain joins TRBV6-6 to TRBJ2-5; 7 nucleotides agree with TRBD1. Germline values: CDR1 MNHNY, CDR2 SVGAGI (reference sequence). The CDR3 loop spans 12 amino acids. The junction had 6 bases not matched to a gene; V was cut back by 8 bases and J by 6 bases.